These T cell receptor beta chains were read from a single sample in a study of cytomegalovirus exposure and HLA in healthy donors. TCRdb's copy holds only in-frame clones and misses some; the assay was immunoSEQ multiplex PCR. The sample lists 120,000 or so clones; over 60% were seen once. Sequenced: PBMCs. These receptor sequences come from a man aged 30 to 39 in good health and CMV-seronegative. CDR3s include the opening cysteine and the closing phenylalanine or tryptophan. The D gene is left open where the match is weak. Rows give clone size only sometimes, using once, few, many, or a class for an expanded clone.

V gene,D gene,J gene,clone size,CDR3 DNA,CDR3 protein
TRBV7-8,NA,TRBJ2-7,NA,TGTGCCAGCAGCTTATCTCTTGGGCTAGCGGAGCAGTACTTC,CASSLSLGLAEQYF
TRBV27,TRBD1,TRBJ1-2,NA,TGTGCCAGCTGTACAGGGGGCTGTCTTGGCTACACCTTC,CASCTGGCLGYTF
TRBV30,NA,TRBJ2-1,NA,TGTGCCTGGACTAGTGGGTTCGACAGCAATGAGCAGTTCTTC,CAWTSGFDSNEQFF
TRBV4-3,NA,TRBJ1-5,NA,TGCGCCAGCAGCCAACAAAGGGGTTTTGGCAATCAGCCCCAGCATTTT,CASSQQRGFGNQPQHF
TRBV30,NA,TRBJ1-1,NA,TGTGCCTGGAGTGTCGGCCGGATGGTTTTAGCCAAGCATGAAGCTTTCTTT,CAWSVGRMVLAKHEAFF
TRBV27,TRBD1,TRBJ1-5,NA,TGTGCCAGCAGTTCCGGGACAGGGGCAGATCAGCCCCAGCATTTT,CASSSGTGADQPQHF
TRBV9,TRBD1,TRBJ2-2,NA,TGTGCCAGCAGCGTACAGGGGGCAAGTCTCGCCGGGGAGCTGTTTTTT,CASSVQGASLAGELFF
TRBV30,TRBD1,TRBJ1-1,NA,TGTGCCTGGAGTGTGAGTCGCAGGGGGCTTGGTGAAGCTTTCTTT,CAWSVSRRGLGEAFF
TRBV6-7,TRBD2,TRBJ2-5,NA,TGTGCCAGCAGTTTCAGACTAGCGGGGGGGCTTAGGGGGCAAGAGACCCAGTACTTC,CASSFRLAGGLRGQETQYF
TRBV4-3,TRBD1,TRBJ2-5,NA,TGCGCCAGCAGCCAAGATGACAGGGGGCGGGAGACCCAGTACTTC,CASSQDDRGRETQYF
TRBV5-1,TRBD1,TRBJ1-1,NA,TGCGCCAGCAGCACGGGACAGACGAACACTGAAGCTTTCTTT,CASSTGQTNTEAFF
TRBV7-2,NA,TRBJ1-1,few,TGTGCCAGCAGCTTAGAGACTCGGAACACTGAAGCTTTCTTT,CASSLETRNTEAFF
TRBV5-6,TRBD2,TRBJ2-1,once,TGTGCCAGCATGGTAGCGGGGAGGTATGAGCAGTTCTTC,CASMVAGRYEQFF
TRBV27,TRBD1,TRBJ2-7,NA,TGTGCCAGCAGAGGACAGGGTCGGTACGAGCAGTACTTC,CASRGQGRYEQYF
TRBV2,TRBD1,TRBJ1-5,NA,TGTGCCAGCACAGGGGGTAGCAATCAGCCCCAGCATTTT,CASTGGSNQPQHF
TRBV18,NA,TRBJ1-1,NA,TGTGCCAGCCAATTGAACACTGAAGCTTTCTTT,CASQLNTEAFF
TRBV5-1,TRBD1,TRBJ1-1,NA,TGCGCCAGCAGCTTGGTGGACAGGGTATCGGACACTGAAGCTTTCTTT,CASSLVDRVSDTEAFF
TRBV27,TRBD1,TRBJ1-1,NA,TGTGCCAGCAGTTTATCAGGGACAGTGAACACTGAAGCTTTCTTT,CASSLSGTVNTEAFF
TRBV9,NA,TRBJ1-1,NA,TGTGCCAGCAGCGTAGCGGGAGGAGGCGGGGCCTCATCTGAAGCTTTCTTT,CASSVAGGGGASSEAFF
TRBV10-3,NA,TRBJ1-2,NA,TGTGCCATCAGTGAAGGAGGTTTTGGCTACACCTTC,CAISEGGFGYTF
TRBV27,TRBD2,TRBJ2-5,NA,TGTGCCAGCAGTTTAGGTGGGGGGGTGACACTCCAAGAGACCCAGTACTTC,CASSLGGGVTLQETQYF
TRBV16,TRBD2,TRBJ2-1,NA,TGTGCCAGCAGCCAATACGGTCTAGCGGTCTACAATGAGCAGTTCTTC,CASSQYGLAVYNEQFF
TRBV5-1,NA,TRBJ1-4,NA,TGCGCCAGCAGCCACGACTGGGGCAGTTCTAATGAAAAACTGTTTTTT,CASSHDWGSSNEKLFF
TRBV7-2,NA,TRBJ1-2,NA,TGTGCCAGCACCCAGGGGTCGGCTAACTATGGCTACACCTTC,CASTQGSANYGYTF
TRBV6-5,NA,TRBJ2-1,NA,TGTGCCAGCAGCCCCCATAGCTCCTACAATGAGCAGTTCTTC,CASSPHSSYNEQFF
TRBV7-6,TRBD1,TRBJ2-5,NA,TGTGCCAGCAGCTTCCCCACCTCCGGACAGGGGGCAAGTGTGAGAGAGACCCAGTACTTC,CASSFPTSGQGASVRETQYF
TRBV4-3,NA,TRBJ1-1,NA,TGCGCCAGCAGCCCCACCGTCGGGACTGAAGCTTTCTTT,CASSPTVGTEAFF
TRBV2,TRBD2,TRBJ2-1,NA,TGTGCCAGCAGTGAAATGGGCCTAGCGGGAGCGAATGAGCAGTTCTTC,CASSEMGLAGANEQFF
TRBV25-1,TRBD2,TRBJ2-2,NA,TGTGCCAGCAGTGAGACCCGGGGGGACACCGGGGAGCTGTTTTTT,CASSETRGDTGELFF
TRBV15,NA,TRBJ2-1,NA,TGTGCCACCAGCCCGGGTCAGGGCGATGAGCAGTTCTTC,CATSPGQGDEQFF
TRBV2,NA,TRBJ1-4,NA,TGTGCCAGCAGTGACCTAGCAACTAATGAAAAACTGTTTTTT,CASSDLATNEKLFF
TRBV9,TRBD1,TRBJ2-2,NA,TGTGCCAGCAGCGTACCTGGGACAGGGGACGGGGAGCTGTTTTTT,CASSVPGTGDGELFF